This TCR beta chain originates from a study of shared clonotypes between healthy human individuals. The CDR3 is made up of 13 amino acids. CDR1 and CDR2 from the germline V gene are MNHEY and SMNVEV (reference sequence). V shed 4 bases and J 6 bases; nucleotides not matched to a gene: 2. Terminally differentiated effector memory CD45RA+ cells were excluded from the naive CD8 cells, which were CD45RO-negative and positively selected for CCR7. The donor population consisted of healthy HIV-negative adults with no recent acute infections or vaccinations. TCRdb keeps only in-frame clones here, not all; method: immunoSEQ multiplex PCR. The sample lists about 600,000 clones; more than 95% were seen once.

The V and J genes are TRBV27 and TRBJ2-7; 11 bases agree with TRBD2. This clonotype originated in a man younger than 45 in good health. The sample was naive CD8+ T cells sorted from blood. The CDR3 bases are TGTGCCAGCAGTTCAGGGACTAGCGGCGAGCAGTACTTC. Translating it yields CASSSGTSGEQYF.